A single sample gave rise to the 27 T cell receptor beta chains below, sequenced in a study of shared clonotypes between healthy human individuals. The repertoire was sequenced with immunoSEQ multiplex PCR; TCRdb's copy has only in-frame clones and lacks some. The data contain approximately 470,000 clones, about 84% of them singletons. The sample taken for sequencing was PBMCs. The receptors stem from a woman between 35 and 50 years old in good health. Some clones in this sample may be carry-over from other donors' samples.

The chain employs TRBV28 and TRBJ2-7; D gene unclear. The CDR3 is 16 residues long. Germline V gives CDR1 MDHEN, CDR2 SYDVKM. V was pared by 6 bases and J by 3 bases, with 21 bases between. For the CDR3, the DNA is TGTGCCAGCAGCTCCAAGGGATGGACGGCAATCTACGAGCAGTACTTC. This encodes CASSSKGWTAIYEQYF.

This clone came up many times. J is TRBJ1-1 and V is TRBV5-5, with 7 bases identical to TRBD1. The germline V gene encodes CDR1 SGHKS and CDR2 YYEKEE (reference sequence). The length of the CDR3 is 14 residues. Trimming removed 4 bases from V and 0 bases from J; junction bases left unmatched: 3. The chain's CDR3 is CASSMGQLNTEAFF. CDR3 nucleotides: TGTGCCAGCAGCATGGGACAGTTGAACACTGAAGCTTTCTTT.

The chain links TRBV18 to TRBJ2-7; 10 bases fit TRBD2. This CDR3 is built from 13 residues. Germline values: CDR1 KGHSH, CDR2 LQKENI. After removal of 4 bases from V and 7 bases from J, the junction contained 4 bases not matched to a gene. CDR3 sequence reads: CASSRGLANEQYF. The DNA of the CDR3 is TGTGCCAGCTCACGGGGACTAGCGAATGAGCAGTACTTC.

With regard to this clone: A far bigger clonotype differs at one base, so this is likely a read error. V gene TRBV30 combines with J gene TRBJ2-2, with 10 bases lining up with TRBD1. From germline, CDR1 is GTSNPN and CDR2 SVGIG (reference sequence). The V segment lost 4 bases and the J segment 10 bases; nucleotides outside the gene matches: 9. The CDR3 loop spans 14 amino acids. Here the CDR3 reads CAWTLTGGAVELFF. The CDR3 bases are TGTGCCTGGACCTTGACAGGGGGCGCGGTGGAGCTGTTTTTT.

The V gene is TRBV7-9, the J gene TRBJ2-7; 8 bases line up with TRBD2. The CDR3 is 17 residues long. In germline, CDR1 is SEHNR, CDR2 FQNEAQ (reference sequence). V was clipped by 0 bases and J by 0 bases; unmatched bases: 7. The CDR3 DNA reads TGTGCCAGCAGCTTAGCTATAACGGGAGGGAACTCCTACGAGCAGTACTTC. Translation gives CASSLAITGGNSYEQYF.

This clone was detected ten times or more. This chain connects TRBV27 to TRBJ1-1; TRBD1 might be the D (6 bases). This CDR3 comprises 15 residues. V lost 5 bases and J 0 bases, leaving 13 bases between the germline ends. Per germline, CDR1 MNHEY and CDR2 SMNVEV (reference sequence). CDR3 in amino acids: CASSVDRWMNTEAFF. CDR3 nucleotide sequence: TGTGCCAGCAGTGTAGACAGGTGGATGAACACTGAAGCTTTCTTT.

J is TRBJ1-2 and V is TRBV7-2; TRBD1 agrees at 8 bases. The J segment lost 2 bases and the V segment lost 2 bases, leaving 7 bases of the junction unmatched. Per germline, CDR1 SGHTA and CDR2 FQGNSA. There are 16 residues in the CDR3. The CDR3 region is CASSLPRAGGNYGYTF. CDR3 nucleotide sequence: TGTGCCAGCAGCTTACCCCGGGCAGGGGGCAACTATGGCTACACCTTC. The full variable domain, rest sourced from reference TRBV7-2 and TRBJ1-2, is GAGVSQSPSNKVTEKGKDVELRCDPISGHTALYWYRQSLGQGLEFLIYFQGNSAPDKSGLPSDRFSAERTGGSVSTLTIQRTQQEDSAVYLCASSLPRAGGNYGYTFGSGTRLTVV.

This sequence joins TRBV4-1 and TRBJ1-2; D unresolved. Germline V CDR1 and CDR2: MGHRA, YSYEKL. The CDR3 extends over 16 amino acids. Trimming removed 0 bases at V and 0 bases at J, with 11 bases between. Here the CDR3 DNA reads TGCGCCAGCAGCCAAGATTGGCACAGCACTAACTATGGCTACACCTTC. It is translated as CASSQDWHSTNYGYTF.

In its sample, this clone was seen once. A much larger clonotype is one base distant, so this may be a read error. The gene calls are TRBV7-2 and TRBJ2-7; D is unresolved. V lost 1 base to trimming and J lost 2 bases, with 15 bases between them. CDR3 length equals 16 residues. CDR1 is SGHTA and CDR2 is FQGNSA in the germline V gene. The CDR3 spells CASSLDRPASPYEQYF. The CDR3, as DNA: TGTGCCAGCAGCTTAGATAGGCCGGCAAGCCCCTACGAGCAGTACTTC.

The chain uses TRBV7-9 and TRBJ2-7, with TRBD1 matching over 9 bases. CDR1 is SEHNR, CDR2 FQNEAQ, per germline (reference sequence). The CDR3 is 16 amino acids. V was pared by 5 bases and J by 4 bases, with 12 bases of the junction left unmatched. The CDR3 DNA reads TGTGCCAGCAGCCCTAACAGGGGGCCGGGAAGATACGAGCAGTACTTC. This codes for CASSPNRGPGRYEQYF.

The chain carries TRBV6-5 and TRBJ1-1; D is possibly TRBD1 (5 bases). The CDR3 spans 14 residues. Trimming left V 2 bases short and J 4 bases short, with 11 bases between. Per germline, CDR1 MNHEY and CDR2 SVGAGI. The CDR3, as DNA: TGTGCCAGCAGTTACGCGGGGGGGGGCACTGAAGCTTTCTTT. Translating gives CASSYAGGGTEAFF.

V is TRBV28 and J is TRBJ1-5, with TRBD1 as a possible D gene (5 bases). V was clipped by 6 bases and J by 6 bases, with 15 bases between them. The V gene's germline CDR1 is MDHEN and CDR2 SYDVKM. This CDR3 is built from 14 residues. The CDR3 DNA sequence: TGTGCCAGCAGCCCGGGGGGGGAGGCTCAGCCCCAGCATTTT. It encodes CASSPGGEAQPQHF.

Concerning this clone: A far larger clone is one nucleotide away, so this likely arose from a read error. The chain is built from TRBV7-3 and TRBJ2-7; 9 bases line up with TRBD1. CDR3 length equals 14 residues. Trimming at V came to 2 bases and at J to 2 bases, leaving 1 base not matched to a gene. The germline gives CDR1 SGHTA, CDR2 FQGTGA. The CDR3 region is CASSLGTGPYEQYF. CDR3 in DNA: TGTGCCAGCAGCTTAGGGACAGGGCCCTACGAGCAGTACTTC.

This clone occurred a few times. This rearrangement joins TRBV10-2 to TRBJ2-7; D gene unclear. This CDR3 region has 17 residues. Trimming removed 0 bases at V and 5 bases at J, with 20 bases between. Germline V gene lookup returns CDR1 WSHSY and CDR2 SAAADI. This CDR3 reads CASSESPFRRPMDEQYF. Here the CDR3 DNA reads TGCGCCAGCAGTGAGTCTCCCTTTCGCAGACCCATGGACGAGCAGTACTTC.

The table lists this clone with a few counts. The rearrangement links TRBV18 to TRBJ1-2; D may be TRBD1 (5 bases). This CDR3 is built from 14 residues. The germline V and J ends were trimmed by 3 bases and 5 bases, with 13 bases remaining between them. Germline values: CDR1 KGHSH, CDR2 LQKENI. CDR3 coding DNA: TGTGCCAGCTCACCCGGCGGCGAGGGGTATGGCTACACCTTC. The encoded protein is CASSPGGEGYGYTF.

This clone turned up a few times. This likely traces to a read error, being one base from a far larger clone. This same CDR3 is encoded by further DNA sequences in the sample. The chain combines TRBV29-1 with TRBJ1-2; D is perhaps TRBD1 (5 bases). CDR3 size: 14 residues. Germline V gene sequence: CDR1 SQVTM, CDR2 ANQGSEA. CDR3 amino acids: CSVEDEGNNYGYTF. DNA for the CDR3: TGCAGCGTTGAGGATGAGGGGAATAACTATGGCTACACATTC.

This chain links TRBV15 with TRBJ1-5; the D is unclear. This CDR3 has 14 amino acids. CDR1 is LNHNV and CDR2 is YYDKDF in the germline V gene (reference sequence). V was cut by 5 bases and J by 5 bases, with 13 bases left in between. The CDR3 protein is CATSDGLGYQPQHF. For the CDR3, the DNA is TGTGCCACCAGCGACGGGCTAGGCTATCAGCCCCAGCATTTT.

The chain links TRBV4-1 to TRBJ2-1, with TRBD2 as a possible D gene (6 bases). Germline V lookup: CDR1 MGHRA, CDR2 YSYEKL. V was pared by 4 bases and J by 3 bases, with 13 bases between. This CDR3 region has 15 residues. The CDR3, as DNA: TGCGCCAGCAGCCGGGGAGGCCCCCGCTACAATGAGCAGTTCTTC. Encoded protein: CASSRGGPRYNEQFF.

In regard to this clone: A far larger clone differs by one base, so this is likely a read error. The chain is built from TRBV29-1 and TRBJ1-2; TRBD1 is a possible D gene (5 bases). Trimming took off 7 bases at V and 6 bases at J, with 21 bases between the two ends. The CDR3 length is 14 residues. Germline V lookup: CDR1 SQVTM, CDR2 ANQGSEA. In DNA, the CDR3 is TGCAGCGCTGTGACAGCGCACTCATGGGATGGCTACACCTTC. This translates into CSAVTAHSWDGYTF.

CDR3 region: CASSSGKQETQYF. CDR3 bases: TGTGCCAGCAGTAGCGGTAAACAAGAGACCCAGTACTTC. The rearrangement joins TRBV28 to TRBJ2-5; D may be TRBD2 (5 bases). Germline V gene lookup returns CDR1 MDHEN and CDR2 SYDVKM. The CDR3 has 13 residues. V lost 5 bases to trimming and J lost 2 bases, with 9 bases between them. Variable domain in full (rest from reference TRBV28 and TRBJ2-5): DVKVTQSSRYLVKRTGEKVFLECVQDMDHENMFWYRQDPGLGLRLIYFSYDVKMKEKGDIPEGYSVSREKKERFSLILESASTNQTSMYLCASSSGKQETQYFGPGTRLLVL.

The chain combines TRBV29-1 with TRBJ2-2; 12 positions agree with TRBD2. J was trimmed by 7 bases and V by 7 bases; bases with no gene match: 1. The CDR3 is made up of 12 amino acids. Looked up from germline, CDR1 is SQVTM and CDR2 is ANQGSEA. CDR3 sequence (DNA): TGCAGCGGGGGACTAGCGGGCGGGGAGCTGTTTTTT. This gives the protein CSGGLAGGELFF.

This clone was seen once. This chain links TRBV19 with TRBJ2-2; D remains ambiguous. This CDR3 comprises 13 residues. Germline V gene data show CDR1 as LNHDA and CDR2 as SQIVND (reference sequence). The V end was cut by 7 bases, the J end by 2 bases, with 8 bases between. The chain's CDR3 is CASTKFNTGELFF. In nucleotides, the CDR3 is TGTGCCAGTACCAAGTTCAACACCGGGGAGCTGTTTTTT.

V and J are TRBV7-8 and TRBJ2-1; D is possibly TRBD2 (6 bases). This CDR3 spans 16 amino acids. Trimming cost V 1 base and J 6 bases, with 16 bases left between them. Germline assignment: CDR1 SGHVS and CDR2 FQNEAQ. The CDR3 DNA follows: TGTGCCAGCAGCTTAGTTTTCAAGGACTACGCCAATGAGCAGTTCTTC. Protein: CASSLVFKDYANEQFF. Looking up the rest from reference TRBV7-8 and TRBJ2-1 gives the full variable domain: GAGVSQSPRYKVAKRGQDVALRCDPISGHVSLFWYQQALGQGPEFLTYFQNEAQLDKSGLPSDRFFAERPEGSVSTLKIQRTQQEDSAVYLCASSLVFKDYANEQFFGPGTRLTVL.

V gene TRBV28 combines with J gene TRBJ1-5, with unresolved D. Trimming stripped 6 bases from V and 3 bases from J, with 9 bases between. Germline V lookup: CDR1 MDHEN, CDR2 SYDVKM. The CDR3 consists of 13 residues. In DNA form, the CDR3 reads TGTGCCAGCAGCAGAACGTACAATCAGCCCCAGCATTTT. The encoded protein is CASSRTYNQPQHF.

As for this clone: It is likely a read error: a sequence one base away is far more abundant. The sample carries other DNA sequences with the same CDR3. The genes are TRBV2 and TRBJ2-6, with a tentative D call TRBD1 (6 bases). This CDR3 region has 15 residues. Germline V gives CDR1 SNHLY, CDR2 FYNNEI. The CDR3 sequence: CVTNTGSSGANVLTF. Written as DNA, the CDR3 is TGTGTCACTAATACAGGGAGCTCTGGGGCCAACGTCCTGACTTTC.

The V and J genes are TRBV19 and TRBJ1-1; a weak D match, TRBD1 (5 bases). The length of the CDR3 is 14 residues. Trimming cost V 7 bases and J 1 base, with 13 bases left between them. CDR1 and CDR2 (germline): LNHDA, SQIVND (reference sequence). The CDR3 loop reads CASTSPGKNTEAFF. In DNA, the CDR3 is TGTGCCAGTACATCCCCAGGGAAGAACACTGAAGCTTTCTTT.

A remark on this clone: This probably arose from a read error, given a far larger clone one base away. The sample contains more than one DNA sequence encoding this CDR3. The rearrangement links TRBV19 to TRBJ2-7; D not resolved. The CDR3 covers 14 residues. V lost 6 bases to trimming and J lost 1 base, with 13 bases between them. Germline V gene lookup returns CDR1 LNHDA and CDR2 SQIVND (reference sequence). The CDR3 sequence is CASSSWDGSYEQYF. CDR3 bases: TGTGCCAGTAGCTCTTGGGATGGTTCCTACGAGCAGTACTTC.